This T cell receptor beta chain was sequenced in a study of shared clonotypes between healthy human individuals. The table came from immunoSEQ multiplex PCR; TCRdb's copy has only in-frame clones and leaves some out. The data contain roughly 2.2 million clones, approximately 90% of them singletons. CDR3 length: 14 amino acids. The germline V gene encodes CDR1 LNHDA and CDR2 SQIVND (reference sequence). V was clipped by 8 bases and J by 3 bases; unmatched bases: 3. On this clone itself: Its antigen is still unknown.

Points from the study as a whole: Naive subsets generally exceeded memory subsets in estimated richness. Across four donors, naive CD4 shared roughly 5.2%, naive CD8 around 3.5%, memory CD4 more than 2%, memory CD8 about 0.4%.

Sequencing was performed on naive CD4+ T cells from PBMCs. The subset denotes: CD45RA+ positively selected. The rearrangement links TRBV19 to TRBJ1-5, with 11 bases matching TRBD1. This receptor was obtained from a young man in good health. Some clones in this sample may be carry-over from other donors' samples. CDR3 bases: TGTGCCAGTGCGGACAGGGGGCTCAATCAGCCCCAGCATTTT. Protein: CASADRGLNQPQHF.